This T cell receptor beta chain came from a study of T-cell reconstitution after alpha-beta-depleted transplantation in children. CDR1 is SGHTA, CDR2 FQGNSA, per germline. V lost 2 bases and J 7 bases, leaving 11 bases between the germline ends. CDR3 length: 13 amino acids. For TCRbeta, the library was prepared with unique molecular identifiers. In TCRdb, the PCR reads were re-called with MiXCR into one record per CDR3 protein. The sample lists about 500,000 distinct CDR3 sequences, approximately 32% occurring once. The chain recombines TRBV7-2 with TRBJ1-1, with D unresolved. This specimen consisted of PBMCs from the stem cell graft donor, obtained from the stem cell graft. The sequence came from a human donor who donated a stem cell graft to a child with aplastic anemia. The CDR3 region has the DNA TGTGCCAGCAGCTTATTGACGGCGGGTGAAGCTTTCTTT. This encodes CASSLLTAGEAFF. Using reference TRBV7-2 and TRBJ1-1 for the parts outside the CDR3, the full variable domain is GAGVSQSPSNKVTEKGKDVELRCDPISGHTALYWYRQSLGQGLEFLIYFQGNSAPDKSGLPSDRFSAERTGGSVSTLTIQRTQQEDSAVYLCASSLLTAGEAFFGQGTRLTVV.